A single sample gave rise to the 24 T cell receptor beta chains below, sequenced in a study of T cells in Graves' hyperthyroidism and ophthalmopathy (dated by TCRdb to the late 2010s). Library prep was done by multiplex PCR. Sequencing was performed on an Illumina HiSeq 2000. Amplification of TCR beta CDR3 regions was carried out from RNA transcripts. For the first round of RT-PCR on the TCR CDR3, the HTBI primer set was used together with the Qiagen OneStep RT-PCR kit. TCRdb trimmed the raw reads at Q25, called clones with MiXCR and kept productive beta chains. Under each unique CDR3 protein, matching rows form one entry showing the most common genes and DNA. The sample table holds over 500,000 distinct CDR3 sequences, of which approximately 15% were seen once. Of the sample, roughly 13% is held by the ten largest clones. The sequenced material came from blood. These receptors all come from a woman aged 35 to 49 with Graves' hyperthyroidism.

This clonotype was observed at least ten times. The CDR3 here is CSATGTGFEKLFF. DNA of the CDR3: TGCAGTGCCACCGGGACAGGGTTTGAAAAACTGTTTTTT. This chain uses TRBV20-1 with TRBJ1-4; 9 nucleotides match TRBD1. Germline assignment: CDR1 DFQATT and CDR2 SNEGSKA (reference sequence). V was clipped by 6 bases and J by 7 bases; unmatched bases: 6. The CDR3 length is 13 residues.

The sample holds many counts of this clonotype. V gene TRBV2 combines with J gene TRBJ2-3, with 9 bases lining up with TRBD1. CDR3 length: 14 residues. The V gene's germline CDR1 is SNHLY and CDR2 FYNNEI. J gave up 1 base and V 4 bases, and 0 bases lay outside the gene matches. CDR3 nucleotide sequence: TGTGCCAGCAGTGGGACAGGGGGCACAGATACGCAGTATTTT. Amino acid sequence: CASSGTGGTDTQYF.

In its sample, this clonotype was seen a few times. The chain links TRBV14 to TRBJ2-6; TRBD1 matches 7 bases. The trim removed 1 base at V and 0 bases at J, leaving 9 bases unmatched. Germline CDR1 SGHDN, CDR2 FVKESK. The CDR3 contains 19 residues. The CDR3 loop reads CASSQVVGTAFSGANVLTF. The CDR3 DNA is TGTGCCAGCAGCCAAGTGGTCGGGACAGCTTTCTCTGGGGCCAACGTCCTGACTTTC.

The CDR3 DNA sequence: TGCAGTGCTAGAGATTCCGGGACTAGCGGGCCTCAGAGCTCCTACAATGAGCAGTTCTTC. This sequence encodes CSARDSGTSGPQSSYNEQFF. The V gene is TRBV20-1, the J gene TRBJ2-1; 12 positions match TRBD2. The CDR3 has 20 amino acids. The ends lost 0 bases at V and 0 bases at J; junction bases unmatched: 12. Per germline, CDR1 DFQATT and CDR2 SNEGSKA (reference sequence).

This clonotype was counted ten times or more. The genes are TRBV7-2 and TRBJ2-7; D might be TRBD1 (6 bases). This CDR3 is 15 amino acids long. Germline V gene data show CDR1 as SGHTA and CDR2 as FQGNSA. V gave up 5 bases and J gave up 4 bases, with 18 bases separating them. CDR3 in amino acids: CASSTKQGSVYEQYF. In nucleotides, the CDR3 is TGTGCCAGCAGCACGAAACAGGGTTCGGTATACGAGCAGTACTTC.

This clonotype was observed once. CDR3 amino acids: CASSDTTGLLPLHF. The CDR3 DNA is TGTGCCAGCAGTGACACGACAGGGCTTCTCCCCCTCCACTTT. The V call is TRBV5-5, the J call TRBJ1-6, with 7 nucleotides matching TRBD1. The V and J ends lost 5 bases and 13 bases, in that order; junction bases with no gene match: 12. Germline CDR1 is SGHKS and CDR2 is YYEKEE (reference sequence). The CDR3 extends over 14 amino acids.

The chain uses TRBV2 and TRBJ1-5; D possibly corresponds to TRBD1 (6 bases). Trimming took 7 bases from V and 4 from J, leaving 11 bases between them. This CDR3 has 13 residues. Germline-derived CDR1 and CDR2 are SNHLY and FYNNEI. The CDR3 DNA follows: TGTGCCAGCATTAGGGACAAGAATCAGCCCCAGCATTTT. The encoded protein is CASIRDKNQPQHF.

This clonotype was picked up many times. The chain joins TRBV5-1 to TRBJ1-1; weak D call: TRBD1 (6 bases). The CDR3 loop spans 13 amino acids. The V end lost 6 bases, the J end lost 6 bases, and 15 bases lay between the germline ends. The germline gives CDR1 SGHRS, CDR2 YFSETQ. The CDR3 nucleotides are TGCGCCAGCAATAGGGGGGATTCGGCTGAAGCTTTCTTT. Protein sequence: CASNRGDSAEAFF.

This clonotype was recorded many times. The rearrangement joins TRBV24-1 to TRBJ1-1; possibly TRBD1 for D (6 bases). V was pared by 7 bases and J by 1 base, with 9 bases between. The CDR3 loop spans 13 amino acids. The germline V gene has CDR1 KGHDR and CDR2 SFDVKD. The DNA of the CDR3 is TGTGCCACCAGAGGACAGACGAACACTGAAGCTTTCTTT. Translating it yields CATRGQTNTEAFF.

The genes are TRBV6-9 and TRBJ2-5; no clear D gene. From germline, CDR1 is MNHGY and CDR2 SVAAGI. The ends were cut back, 3 bases at V and 5 bases at J, with 16 bases in the middle. The CDR3 consists of 15 residues. CDR3 loop: CASSYTSTSRETQYF. Here the CDR3 DNA reads TGTGCCAGCAGTTACACCTCGACAAGTAGGGAGACCCAGTACTTC.

This clonotype turned up a few times. The chain uses TRBV30 and TRBJ2-4; D gene unclear. With 1 base removed from V and 1 base from J, the gap between germline ends came to 8 bases. There are 14 residues in the CDR3. Germline V lookup: CDR1 GTSNPN, CDR2 SVGIG (reference sequence). Here the CDR3 reads CAWSGGAAKNIQYF. The CDR3 nucleotides read TGTGCCTGGAGTGGAGGAGCCGCCAAAAACATTCAGTACTTC.

Many counts were recorded for this clonotype. The chain combines TRBV11-2 with TRBJ2-2; D possibly corresponds to TRBD2 (5 bases). V lost 4 bases to trimming and J lost 4 bases, with 10 bases between them. Germline loops: CDR1 SGHAT, CDR2 FQNNGV. The CDR3 sequence is 14 residues long. The CDR3, as DNA: TGTGCCAGCAGCTCGCGACGGGGCACCGGGGAGCTGTTTTTT. This gives the protein CASSSRRGTGELFF. Filled out from reference TRBV11-2 and TRBJ2-2, the complete variable domain reads EAGVAQSPRYKIIEKRQSVAFWCNPISGHATLYWYQQILGQGPKLLIQFQNNGVVDDSQLPKDRFSAERLKGVDSTLKIQPAKLEDSAVYLCASSSRRGTGELFFGEGSRLTVL.

This clonotype was seen a handful of times. The chain joins TRBV20-1 to TRBJ2-3; 7 bases fit TRBD2. Germline CDR1 is DFQATT and CDR2 is SNEGSKA (reference sequence). The CDR3 is 12 amino acids. V was pared by 5 bases and J by 5 bases, with 4 bases of the junction left unmatched. The CDR3 DNA reads as TGCAGTGCTTCACCTAGCGGAGATACGCAGTATTTT. Translated, it gives CSASPSGDTQYF.

This clonotype was counted only a few times. One base away lies a much larger clone, so this may be a sequencing read error. The rearrangement uses TRBV28 and TRBJ2-7; 10 nucleotides match TRBD1. The junction had 6 bases not matched to a gene; V was cut back by 3 bases and J by 4 bases. This CDR3 has 15 amino acids. In germline, CDR1 is MDHEN, CDR2 SYDVKM. The CDR3 region has the DNA TGTGCCAGCAGTTTCTGGGACAGGGGTATGTACGAGCAGTACTTC. Amino acids: CASSFWDRGMYEQYF.

In this sample, this clonotype turned up many times. V gene TRBV6-2 or TRBV6-3 combines with J gene TRBJ1-5; D is possibly TRBD1 (5 bases). Per germline, CDR1 MNHEY and CDR2 SVGEGT. The CDR3 covers 17 residues. V was clipped by 6 bases and J by 0 bases, with 18 bases between them. CDR3 region: CASSPSMGGVSNQPQHF. CDR3 in DNA: TGTGCCAGCAGCCCTTCGATGGGAGGGGTTAGCAATCAGCCCCAGCATTTT.

This clonotype appeared many times. The chain carries TRBV20-1 and TRBJ1-1, with 7 bases aligning to TRBD1. Germline CDR1 is DFQATT and CDR2 is SNEGSKA (reference sequence). The CDR3 runs to 15 residues. Trimming took 0 bases from V and 3 from J; bases not matched to a gene: 7. The CDR3 here is CSAREGGVWDTEAFF. The CDR3, as DNA: TGCAGTGCTAGAGAAGGGGGCGTTTGGGACACTGAAGCTTTCTTT.

This clonotype was observed many times. The V and J genes are TRBV5-1 and TRBJ2-7, with D perhaps given as TRBD1 or TRBD2 (6 bases each). V was cut by 1 base and J by 0 bases, with 14 bases left in between. CDR1 is SGHRS and CDR2 is YFSETQ in the germline V gene. This CDR3 comprises 16 residues. The CDR3 nucleotides read TGCGCCAGCAGCTTGAGAGGGGGGAACCCCTCCTACGAGCAGTACTTC. This encodes CASSLRGGNPSYEQYF.

This clonotype was recorded at least ten times. This chain links TRBV12-5 with TRBJ1-4; no reliable D call. The CDR3 is 12 amino acids. The germline V gene encodes CDR1 LGHNT and CDR2 FRNRAP. Trimming left V 6 bases short and J 2 bases short, with 4 bases between. The CDR3: CASGPTNEKLFF. CDR3 bases: TGTGCTAGTGGACCTACTAATGAAAAACTGTTTTTT.

This clonotype was recorded at least ten times. The rearrangement links TRBV2 to TRBJ2-7; 7 bases are a match to TRBD2. The V and J ends lost 7 bases and 3 bases, in that order; junction bases with no gene match: 9. CDR3 length equals 14 residues. Germline CDR1 is SNHLY and CDR2 is FYNNEI. CDR3 residues: CASMGKRGDYEQYF. In DNA form, the CDR3 reads TGTGCCAGCATGGGGAAGCGGGGAGACTACGAGCAGTACTTC.

This clonotype has at least ten counts. The CDR3 DNA reads as TGTGCCAGCAGCTTAGCGGGGCTAAAAGAGACCCAGTACTTC. Translating it yields CASSLAGLKETQYF. This chain uses TRBV7-2 with TRBJ2-5; D might be TRBD1 (5 bases). The CDR3 has 14 residues. CDR1 and CDR2 from the germline V gene are SGHTA and FQGNSA. V lost 0 bases and J 3 bases, leaving 8 bases between the germline ends.

In the case of this clonotype: This may arise from a read error, as a much more abundant clone is one base away. Lacking the conserved final phenylalanine or tryptophan, this CDR3 likely reflects a read error. The V gene is TRBV11-2, the J gene TRBJ1-6, with D tentatively TRBD1 (5 bases). This CDR3 region has 15 residues. Germline V gene data show CDR1 as SGHAT and CDR2 as FQNNGV. V lost 5 bases, J lost 5 bases, and 13 bases lay in between. The CDR3 sequence: CASSPGHYDNSPLHL. CDR3 DNA sequence: TGTGCCAGCAGCCCCGGACACTACGATAATTCACCCCTCCACCTT.

This clonotype has more than one count but fewer than ten. The genes are TRBV28 and TRBJ1-2, with no clear D. V was trimmed by 0 bases and J by 0 bases, leaving 8 bases between them. CDR1 is MDHEN and CDR2 is SYDVKM in the germline V gene. The CDR3 totals 15 residues. CDR3 sequence (DNA): TGTGCCAGCAGTTTATGGGACGGAGCTAACTATGGCTACACCTTC. Its translation is CASSLWDGANYGYTF.

This clonotype was recorded a few times. The chain couples TRBV9 to TRBJ2-2; D is undetermined. V was cut by 0 bases and J by 7 bases, with 10 bases left in between. From germline, CDR1 is SGDLS and CDR2 YYNGEE. This CDR3 spans 14 amino acids. This CDR3 is CASSVDRRVGELFF. CDR3 DNA sequence: TGTGCCAGCAGCGTAGACAGACGGGTCGGGGAGCTGTTTTTT.

The chain has TRBV5-1 and TRBJ1-2; the D is unclear. The CDR3 length is 12 residues. Germline CDR1 reads SGHRS; CDR2 reads YFSETQ. V shed 4 bases and J shed 7 bases, with 11 bases lying between them. DNA for the CDR3: TGCGCCAGCAGCGTAGGGCGGTCTGGCTACACCTTC. This codes for CASSVGRSGYTF.